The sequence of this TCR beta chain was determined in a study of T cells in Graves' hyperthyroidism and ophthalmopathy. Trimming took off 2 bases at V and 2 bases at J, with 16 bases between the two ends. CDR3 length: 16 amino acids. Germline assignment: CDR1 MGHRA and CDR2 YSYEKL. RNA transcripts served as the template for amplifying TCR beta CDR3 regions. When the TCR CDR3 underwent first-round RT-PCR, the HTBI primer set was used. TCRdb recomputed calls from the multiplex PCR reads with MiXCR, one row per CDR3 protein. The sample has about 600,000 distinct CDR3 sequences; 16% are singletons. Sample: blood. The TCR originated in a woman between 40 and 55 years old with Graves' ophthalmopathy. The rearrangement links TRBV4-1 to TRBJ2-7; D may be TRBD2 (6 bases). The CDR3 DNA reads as TGCGCCAGCAGCCAATCTCTCGGACTACTTACCTACGAGCAGTACTTC. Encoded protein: CASSQSLGLLTYEQYF.